This T cell receptor beta chain derives from a study of shared clonotypes between healthy human individuals (dated by TCRdb to the early 2020s). For context, the study as a whole: The cohort comprised a couple of women and a few men aged 18 to 49 years. Per donor, three plates each were used for CD4 naive and CD4 memory, two for CD8 naive, and one for CD8 memory. To estimate repertoire size and how much clonotypes are shared between individuals, the study performed deep sequencing of blood TCR repertoires from five healthy adults. To increase sequencing depth and limit assay-specific biases, different laboratories used diverse techniques to prepare libraries and sequence TCR repertoires. Between about 0.94 and 10 billion PBMCs per donor were obtained by leukapheresis.

Broader findings and caveats from the paper: Sharing across a few donors was observed for around 5% of naive CD4, over 3% of naive CD8, about 2.3% of memory CD4, and about 0.39% of memory CD8 clonotypes. Because the study included only a small number of donors, the genetic and exposure-history diversity represented was limited. Sampling was restricted to blood, and TCR repertoires in tissues likely differ from the TCR repertoires found in blood. Clonotypes shared by all four sorted-subset donors showed higher generation probabilities than non-shared clonotypes. Rarefaction of sorted-subset datasets indicated incomplete sequencing despite the large sequencing depth. Larger estimated clonotype richness was generally found for naive subsets than for memory subsets. Based on pairwise subsampling, the degree of clonotype sharing among donors was expected to be affected by sequencing depth.

Trimming removed 6 bases from V and 0 bases from J, leaving 11 bases between the germline ends. Including cysteine and phenylalanine, the CDR3 has 14 amino acids. Only the CDR3 DNA is retained, 42 bases long and in frame from the first base. The CDR1 and CDR2 encoded by the germline V gene (reference sequence) are PRHDT and FYEKMQ. Using the deep immunoSEQ assay, multiplex PCR amplified TCR CDR3 regions from genomic DNA. Extracted genomic DNA from each cell subset was spread evenly across all wells of several immunoSEQ 96-well plates, with each plate serving as a replicate. For sorted subsets, approximately 200 ng of genomic DNA, equivalent to 30,000 or so T cell genomes, went into each replicate PCR. Purified libraries were quantified with a Qubit 3.0 fluorometer, sized on a Bioanalyzer 2100, and re-quantified with the KAPA Library Quantification kit. Every immunoSEQ 96-well plate was sequenced on a separate single-read 150-cycle Illumina NextSeq 550 flow cell. The authors processed their data as follows. Because the immunoSEQ output held only junctional sequences and lacked quality scores, the filtering could not match the filtering applied to full-length reads. Sequences were annotated with PyIR, a Python wrapper for IgBLAST v1.9, and V/J genes and CDR3 were assigned using IMGT germline references. Reads with weak V/J assignments (E-value above 1e-6), missing CDR3, stop codons, out-of-frame junctions, or ambiguous translated residues were removed. V3J clonotypes were defined as sequences sharing an identical inferred V gene, J gene, and CDR3 amino acid sequence. Percentage overlap between repertoires was computed as shared unique clonotypes divided by the size of the smaller repertoire. Three approaches were used to assess repertoire richness: RTK rarefaction, the Chao1 estimator, and Recon v2.1 estimates of unobserved clonotypes. OLGA was used to compute generation probabilities for all TCRbeta clonotypes that the gDNA method yielded from a handful of donors. TCRdb provides this immuneACCESS table in a form limited to in-frame rearrangements. Some clones are lacking; in checked studies, under half of them reflect an unresolved V gene, and why the rest are absent is not known. V and J calls plus clone size are reproduced from that table; the DNA served to infer D and trimming. Recorded for this sample are 1.5 million to 2.5 million clones; about 95% of them occurred a single time. The ten top clones hold more than 0.9% of the sample.

Note on this clone: Its specific antigen is unknown. Base qualities were left out, and no much larger clone turns up one base away.

CD8 naive samples consisted of CD45RO-negative cells that were positively selected for CCR7, yielding a CD45RA+CCR7+ population without TemRA cells. Healthy HIV-negative adults with no recently reported acute infections or vaccinations were included as donors. All donors were Caucasian adults living in Nashville, Tennessee, USA. Blood was obtained by leukapheresis, after which PBMCs were separated by Ficoll-Histopaque density gradient centrifugation and cryopreserved in liquid nitrogen vapor phase. Analytical flow cytometry was used to check the purity and quantity of each magnetically sorted T cell population. Genomic DNA was isolated from each sorted fraction and quantified by UV absorbance on a Nanodrop 2000c.

Sequencing was carried out using naive CD8+ T cells sorted from blood. The cell subset or site tag for this specimen amounts to: CD45RA+CCR7+. This clonotype was obtained from a man younger than 35 in good health. Rearrangement joined TRBV13 to TRBJ1-2; TRBD1 is possibly the D segment (5 matching bases). The DNA reads TGTGCCAGCAGTACCGGAGGGGCTAACTATGGCTACACCTTC. Its coded protein is CASSTGGANYGYTF.